These 16 T cell receptor beta chains were all obtained from the same sample, sequenced in a study of blood T cell repertoires in COVID-19. Method: immunoSEQ multiplex PCR; TCRdb's copy keeps in-frame clones and lacks some. In the table there are about 130,000 clones, approximately 83% of which are singletons. The sequenced sample consisted of peripheral blood. The receptors here all came from a woman at least 80 years old with acute or convalescent COVID-19.

The CDR3 loop reads CASRWDRDYNSPLHF. The CDR3 DNA reads TGTGCCAGCAGATGGGACAGGGATTATAATTCACCCCTCCACTTT. The chain carries TRBV6-5 and TRBJ1-6; 9 positions match TRBD1. Germline CDR1 MNHEY, CDR2 SVGAGI. V gave up 6 bases and J gave up 4 bases; unmatched junction bases: 4. The CDR3 covers 15 residues.

The chain recombines TRBV6-5 with TRBJ1-2; a possible D gene is TRBD1 (6 bases). CDR3 length: 15 residues. The germline gives CDR1 MNHEY, CDR2 SVGAGI. V was pared by 10 bases and J by 0 bases, with 18 bases between. CDR3 loop: CAIQWTAKANYGYTF. CDR3 sequence (DNA): TGTGCCATTCAATGGACAGCGAAAGCTAACTATGGCTACACCTTC.

This clone has more than one count but fewer than ten. This chain uses TRBV4-1 with TRBJ1-1; D might be TRBD1 (6 bases). The germline V gene has CDR1 MGHRA and CDR2 YSYEKL. V was cut by 3 bases and J by 5 bases, with 10 bases left in between. The CDR3 totals 13 residues. CDR3 coding DNA: TGCGCCAGCAGCCAGGGGGCGACAACTGAAGCTTTCTTT. Amino acid sequence: CASSQGATTEAFF.

The chain combines TRBV7-2 with TRBJ2-2; D ambiguous. The CDR3 runs 12 residues. Per germline, CDR1 SGHTA and CDR2 FQGNSA. Deletions cut 4 bases from V and 3 bases from J, with 3 bases between. CDR3 in DNA: TGTGCCAGCAGCTCAGACACCGGGGAGCTGTTTTTT. The encoded protein is CASSSDTGELFF. The entire variable domain, with the rest obtained from reference TRBV7-2 and TRBJ2-2, is as follows: GAGVSQSPSNKVTEKGKDVELRCDPISGHTALYWYRQSLGQGLEFLIYFQGNSAPDKSGLPSDRFSAERTGGSVSTLTIQRTQQEDSAVYLCASSSDTGELFFGEGSRLTVL.

This rearrangement joins TRBV6-6 to TRBJ1-1; D gene uncertain. The CDR3 is made up of 14 amino acids. The germline V gene has CDR1 MNHNY and CDR2 SVGAGI (reference sequence). The V gene lost 6 bases and the J gene lost 3 bases, with 14 bases spanning the gap. Here the CDR3 DNA reads TGTGCCAGCAGCCTACTCCCCGGGGACACTGAAGCTTTCTTT. This sequence encodes CASSLLPGDTEAFF.

The genes are TRBV5-6 and TRBJ2-7; 7 bases match TRBD1. The CDR3 has 12 amino acids. The germline CDR1 and CDR2 sequences are SGHDT and YYEEEE. V was pared by 4 bases and J by 7 bases, with 5 bases of the junction left unmatched. The CDR3: CASSPDRSEQYF. The CDR3 nucleotides read TGTGCCAGCAGCCCGGACAGGAGTGAGCAGTACTTC.

The chain recombines TRBV28 with TRBJ1-2, with TRBD1 identical over 12 bases. The CDR3 is made up of 14 amino acids. Germline trimming cut 7 bases from V and 7 bases from J; bases unmatched to any gene: 7. The germline V gene has CDR1 MDHEN and CDR2 SYDVKM. CDR3 sequence: CASTGQGAVSGYTF. In DNA form, the CDR3 reads TGTGCCAGCACGGGACAGGGGGCGGTCTCTGGCTACACCTTC.

The chain uses TRBV18 and TRBJ1-3, with 7 bases fitting TRBD1. The CDR3 runs 16 residues. V lost 4 bases, J lost 0 bases, and 6 bases stayed unmatched. Per the germline V gene, CDR1 is KGHSH and CDR2 is LQKENI. Written as DNA, the CDR3 is TGTGCCAGCTCACGTTACGGACAGGACTCTGGAAACACCATATATTTT. Its protein product is CASSRYGQDSGNTIYF.

The chain joins TRBV7-2 to TRBJ2-2, with 13 bases matching TRBD2. This CDR3 region has 15 residues. The V gene end was trimmed by 5 bases and the J gene end by 6 bases; junction bases not matched to a gene: 3. The germline gives CDR1 SGHTA, CDR2 FQGNSA. CDR3 in amino acids: CASSRGLAGAGELFF. The CDR3 coding sequence is TGTGCCAGCAGCCGCGGACTAGCGGGGGCCGGGGAGCTGTTTTTT.

The rearrangement links TRBV28 to TRBJ2-7; perhaps TRBD1 as D (6 bases). Germline values: CDR1 MDHEN, CDR2 SYDVKM. This CDR3 is built from 14 residues. Trimming took 6 bases from V and 2 from J, leaving 14 bases between them. The CDR3 region has the DNA TGTGCCAGCAGCACCCGGACAGTCACCTACGAGCAGTACGTC. Translated, it gives CASSTRTVTYEQYV.

This clone was observed a few times. The V call is TRBV6-1, the J call TRBJ1-2; D is possibly TRBD1 (6 bases). Germline V gene data show CDR1 as MNHNS and CDR2 as SASEGT. The CDR3 is 15 residues long. Trimming removed 3 bases at V and 1 base at J, with 12 bases between. CDR3 sequence (DNA): TGTGCCAGCAGTGACCGGGACAACTTTAACTATGGCTACACCTTC. This sequence encodes CASSDRDNFNYGYTF.

V usage is TRBV20-1 and J usage is TRBJ2-1, with D unresolved. This CDR3 region has 12 residues. V was clipped by 3 bases and J by 10 bases, with 13 bases between them. CDR1 DFQATT and CDR2 SNEGSKA come from the germline V gene (reference sequence). This CDR3 reads CSASISTREQFF. The CDR3 bases are TGCAGTGCTAGTATTTCGACAAGGGAGCAGTTCTTC.

V is TRBV11-2 and J is TRBJ1-6; D is unresolved. V was shortened by 3 bases and J by 5 bases, with 8 bases between the two germline ends. This CDR3 contains 14 residues. From germline, CDR1 is SGHAT and CDR2 FQNNGV. In nucleotides, the CDR3 is TGTGCCAGCAGCTTGGCCCTAGATAATTCACCCCTCCACTTT. Amino acids: CASSLALDNSPLHF.

The chain links TRBV2 to TRBJ1-1; D may be TRBD1 (5 bases). This CDR3 spans 14 amino acids. Germline V lookup: CDR1 SNHLY, CDR2 FYNNEI. V gave up 6 bases and J gave up 4 bases, with 15 bases separating them. CDR3 amino acids: CASSNQGRGTEAFF. In nucleotides, the CDR3 is TGTGCCAGCAGCAATCAGGGTAGGGGCACTGAAGCTTTCTTT. The full variable domain, rest sourced from reference TRBV2 and TRBJ1-1, is EPEVTQTPSHQVTQMGQEVILRCVPISNHLYFYWYRQILGQKVEFLVSFYNNEISEKSEIFDDQFSVERPDGSNFTLKIRSTKLEDSAMYFCASSNQGRGTEAFFGQGTRLTVV.

The V and J genes are TRBV5-1 and TRBJ1-1, with 9 positions matching TRBD1. Germline lookup yields CDR1 SGHRS and CDR2 YFSETQ. Unmatched junction bases numbered 5, after V lost 4 bases and J lost 10 bases. The CDR3 contains 12 residues. Here the CDR3 DNA reads TGCGCCAGCAGCCACGGACAGGGGCGAGCTTTCTTT. This sequence encodes CASSHGQGRAFF.

This chain uses TRBV7-9 with TRBJ1-5; D gene unclear. The CDR3 contains 13 residues. Germline CDR1 SEHNR, CDR2 FQNEAQ (reference sequence). V was clipped by 5 bases and J by 9 bases, with 14 bases between them. The CDR3 spells CASSLAGDGPQHF. In nucleotides, the CDR3 is TGTGCCAGCAGCCTCGCGGGTGACGGGCCCCAGCATTTT.